What follows are 5 T cell receptor beta chains derived from one specimen sequenced in a study of cytomegalovirus exposure and HLA in healthy donors. A multiplex PCR was run with 60 Vbeta primers and 13 Jbeta primers. This table comes from immunoSEQ multiplex PCR, and its TCRdb copy is limited to in-frame clones, with some not included. The sample lists 97,000 or so clones, 55% to 75% occurring once. The sequenced sample consisted of PBMCs. The receptors were sampled from a man aged 50-59 years in good health and CMV-seronegative.

This clone showed up just a few times. CDR3: CASSAYRGLNTEAFF. CDR3 nucleotides: TGTGCCAGCAGCGCCTACAGGGGACTGAACACTGAAGCTTTCTTT. The rearrangement uses TRBV9 and TRBJ1-1; 7 nucleotides align to TRBD1. The CDR3 is made up of 15 amino acids. V lost 3 bases, J lost 0 bases, and 5 bases stayed unmatched. Germline assignment: CDR1 SGDLS and CDR2 YYNGEE. Combining the CDR3 with reference TRBV9 and TRBJ1-1 gives the whole variable domain DSGVTQTPKHLITATGQRVTLRCSPRSGDLSVYWYQQSLDQGLQFLIQYYNGEERAKGNILERFSAQQFPDLHSELNLSSLELGDSALYFCASSAYRGLNTEAFFGQGTRLTVV.

The CDR3 nucleotides are TGTGCCAGCAGTAGATCGACAGTCGAGCATCAGCCCCAGCATTTT. The encoded protein is CASSRSTVEHQPQHF. The rearrangement links TRBV6-1 to TRBJ1-5; possible D gene TRBD1, 5 bases. The V end was cut by 5 bases, the J end by 5 bases, with 16 bases between. The CDR3 runs 15 residues. CDR1 MNHNS and CDR2 SASEGT come from the germline V gene.

The genes are TRBV6-4 and TRBJ2-7, with D maybe TRBD1 (6 bases). CDR1 is MRHNA, CDR2 SNTAGT, per germline. The CDR3 has 15 residues. Trimming took off 3 bases at V and 0 bases at J, with 12 bases between the two ends. CDR3 sequence (DNA): TGTGCCAGCAGTGAAGCAGGGGTTCTCTCCTACGAGCAGTACTTC. This sequence encodes CASSEAGVLSYEQYF.

This clone was found once. This rearrangement joins TRBV9 to TRBJ1-1, with TRBD1 matching over 11 bases. The CDR3 contains 23 residues. CDR1 is SGDLS and CDR2 is YYNGEE in the germline V gene. J was trimmed by 0 bases and V by 0 bases; bases with no gene match: 22. For the CDR3, the DNA is TGTGCCAGCAGCGTAGTAAGCCTCGCTAAAAAATGGGACAGGGGGTGGGTGAACACTGAAGCTTTCTTT. Protein sequence: CASSVVSLAKKWDRGWVNTEAFF.

This rearrangement joins TRBV10-2 to TRBJ2-7, with D possibly being TRBD1 (6 bases). Germline V gene lookup returns CDR1 WSHSY and CDR2 SAAADI. This CDR3 contains 15 residues. V was pared by 2 bases and J by 2 bases, with 13 bases between. DNA for the CDR3: TGCGCCAGCAGTGAGCAGGGGAACAGCGCCTACGAGCAGTACTTC. Residues: CASSEQGNSAYEQYF.